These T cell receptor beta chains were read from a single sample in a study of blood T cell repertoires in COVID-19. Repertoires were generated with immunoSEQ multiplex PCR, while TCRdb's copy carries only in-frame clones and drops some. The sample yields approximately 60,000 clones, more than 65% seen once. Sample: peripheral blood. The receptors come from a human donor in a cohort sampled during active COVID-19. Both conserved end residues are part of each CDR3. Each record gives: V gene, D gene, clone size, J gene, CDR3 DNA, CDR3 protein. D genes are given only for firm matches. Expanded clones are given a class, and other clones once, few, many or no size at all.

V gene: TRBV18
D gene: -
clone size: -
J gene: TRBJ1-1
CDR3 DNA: TGTGCCAGCTCATTGCAACAGGATGGGGCTTTCTTT
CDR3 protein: CASSLQQDGAFF

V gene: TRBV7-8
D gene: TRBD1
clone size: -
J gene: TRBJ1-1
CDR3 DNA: TGTGCCAGCAGCCAAGACAGGGGCGAAGCTTTCTTT
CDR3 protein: CASSQDRGEAFF

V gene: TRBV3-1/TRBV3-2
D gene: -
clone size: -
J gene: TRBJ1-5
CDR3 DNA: TGTGCCAGCAGTCTACAGGGCGGCAATCAGCCCCAGCATTTT
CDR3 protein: CASSLQGGNQPQHF

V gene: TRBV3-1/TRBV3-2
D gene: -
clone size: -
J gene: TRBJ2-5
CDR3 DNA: TGTGCCAGCAGCCAACGGGGAGAGACCCAGTACTTC
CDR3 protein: CASSQRGETQYF

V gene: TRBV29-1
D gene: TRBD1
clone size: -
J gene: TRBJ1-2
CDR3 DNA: TGCAGCGTTGGGACACAGGGGGGACGCTACACCTTC
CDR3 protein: CSVGTQGGRYTF

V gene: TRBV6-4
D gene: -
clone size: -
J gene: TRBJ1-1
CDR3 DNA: TGTGCCAGCAGTGACTGGGGGCCAGATATCAACACTGAAGCTTTCTTT
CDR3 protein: CASSDWGPDINTEAFF

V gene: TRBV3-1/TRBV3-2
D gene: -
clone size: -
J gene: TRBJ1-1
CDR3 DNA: TGTGCCAGCAGGGTAGGGGCGAACACTGAAGCTTTCTTT
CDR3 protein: CASRVGANTEAFF

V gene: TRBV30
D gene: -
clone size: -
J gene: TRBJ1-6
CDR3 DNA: TGTGCCTGGAGTGTAAGGCAGGGCCAGGGAAATTCACCCCTCCACTTT
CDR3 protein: CAWSVRQGQGNSPLHF

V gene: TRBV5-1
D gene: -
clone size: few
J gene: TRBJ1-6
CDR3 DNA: TGCGCCAGCAGCTTTGGACAGAAAGGCTCCTATAATTCACCCCTCCACTTT
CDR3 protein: CASSFGQKGSYNSPLHF

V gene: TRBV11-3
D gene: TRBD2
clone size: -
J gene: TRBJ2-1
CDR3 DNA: TGTGCCAGCAGCTTAGGACCAGCGGGGAACAATGAGCAGTTCTTC
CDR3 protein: CASSLGPAGNNEQFF

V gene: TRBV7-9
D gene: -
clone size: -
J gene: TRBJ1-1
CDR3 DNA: TGTGCCAGCAGCCCCGGGACAAATGAAGCTTTCTTT
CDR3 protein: CASSPGTNEAFF

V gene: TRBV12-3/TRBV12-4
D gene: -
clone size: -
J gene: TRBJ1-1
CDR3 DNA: TGTGCCAGCAGGACCGGTGCGGAGACTGAAGCTTTCTTT
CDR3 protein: CASRTGAETEAFF

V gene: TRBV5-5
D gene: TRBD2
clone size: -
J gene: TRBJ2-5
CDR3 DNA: TGTGCCAGCAGCTTGGTCCTAGCGGGGGGACAAGAGACCCAGTACTTC
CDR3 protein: CASSLVLAGGQETQYF

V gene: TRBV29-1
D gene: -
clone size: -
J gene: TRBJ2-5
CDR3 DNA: TGCAGCGTTGAGACCGGGATAGAGACCCAGTACTTC
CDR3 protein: CSVETGIETQYF

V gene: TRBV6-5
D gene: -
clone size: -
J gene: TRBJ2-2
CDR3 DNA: TGTGCCAGCAGGCTCCGGGGGTTAGGAACCGGGGAGCTGTTTTTT
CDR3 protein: CASRLRGLGTGELFF

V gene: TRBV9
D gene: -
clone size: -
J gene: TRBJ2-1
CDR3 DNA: TGTGCCAGCACCCGTCGGGGTATCCAGGACAATGAGCAGTTCTTC
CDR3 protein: CASTRRGIQDNEQFF

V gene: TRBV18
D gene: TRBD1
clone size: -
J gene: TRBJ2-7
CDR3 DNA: TGTGCCAGCTCACCCCAGAGGGGGTCAGGGGGACACGAGCAGTACTTC
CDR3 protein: CASSPQRGSGGHEQYF